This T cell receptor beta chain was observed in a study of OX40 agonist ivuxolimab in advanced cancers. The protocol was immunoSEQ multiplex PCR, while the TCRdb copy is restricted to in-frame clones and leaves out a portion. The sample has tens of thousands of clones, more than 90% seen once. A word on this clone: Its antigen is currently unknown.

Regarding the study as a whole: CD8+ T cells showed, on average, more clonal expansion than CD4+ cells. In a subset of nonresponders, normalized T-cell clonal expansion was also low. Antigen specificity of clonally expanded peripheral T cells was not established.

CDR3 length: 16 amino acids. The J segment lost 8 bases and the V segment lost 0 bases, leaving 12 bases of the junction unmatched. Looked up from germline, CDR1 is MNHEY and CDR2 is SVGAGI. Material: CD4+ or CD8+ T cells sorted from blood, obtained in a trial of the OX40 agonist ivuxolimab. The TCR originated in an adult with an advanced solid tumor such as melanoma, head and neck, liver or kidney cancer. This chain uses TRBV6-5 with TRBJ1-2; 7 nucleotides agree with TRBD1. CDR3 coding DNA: TGTGCCAGCAGTTACTCGAAGTTTACAGGGGCAGGAGGCTACACCTTC. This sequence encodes CASSYSKFTGAGGYTF.